This T cell receptor (beta chain) was documented in a study of T cells in Graves' hyperthyroidism and ophthalmopathy. Turning to the study itself: Peripheral blood was obtained at initial diagnosis, preceding any treatment.

Regarding the study as a whole: Within blood appeared most thyroid clonotypes that had expanded above 0.001.

Authors of the study amplified TCR beta CDR3 regions from RNA transcripts. With the HTBI primer set, the TCR CDR3 went through a first round of RT-PCR. TCRdb independently ran MiXCR on the multiplex PCR reads; one entry per CDR3 protein. Of hundreds of thousands of distinct CDR3 sequences listed, around 15% were seen once; the top ten hold approximately 13%. The V gene's germline CDR1 is SGHDT and CDR2 YYEEEE. This CDR3 has 19 residues. V gave up 0 bases and J gave up 0 bases; unmatched junction bases: 10. In this sample, this clonotype turned up a few times. Its target is not known. V and J are TRBV5-6 and TRBJ2-1; 9 bases are shared with TRBD2. The sequenced sample consisted of blood. The clonotype comes from a man aged 18 to 30 with Graves' ophthalmopathy. The chain's CDR3 is CASSLEGGLAGYSYNEQFF. CDR3 coding DNA: TGTGCCAGCAGCTTGGAGGGTGGCCTAGCGGGGTACTCCTACAATGAGCAGTTCTTC.